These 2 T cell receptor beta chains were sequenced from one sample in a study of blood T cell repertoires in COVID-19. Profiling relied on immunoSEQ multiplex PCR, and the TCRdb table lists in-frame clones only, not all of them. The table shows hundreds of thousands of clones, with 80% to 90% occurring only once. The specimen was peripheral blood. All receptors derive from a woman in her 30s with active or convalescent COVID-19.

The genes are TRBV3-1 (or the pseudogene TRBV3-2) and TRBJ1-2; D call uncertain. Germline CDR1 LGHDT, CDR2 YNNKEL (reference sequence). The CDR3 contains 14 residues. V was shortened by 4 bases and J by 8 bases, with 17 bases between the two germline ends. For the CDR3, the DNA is TGTGCCAGCAGCCGCCTCTTATGGGGAGACGGCTACACCTTC. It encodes CASSRLLWGDGYTF.

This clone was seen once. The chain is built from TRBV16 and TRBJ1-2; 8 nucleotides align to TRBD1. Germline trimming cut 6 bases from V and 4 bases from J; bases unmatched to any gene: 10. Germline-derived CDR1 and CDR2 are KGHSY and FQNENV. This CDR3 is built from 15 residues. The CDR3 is CASRERTGRFYGYTF. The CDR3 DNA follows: TGTGCCAGCAGAGAAAGGACAGGGAGATTCTATGGCTACACCTTC.